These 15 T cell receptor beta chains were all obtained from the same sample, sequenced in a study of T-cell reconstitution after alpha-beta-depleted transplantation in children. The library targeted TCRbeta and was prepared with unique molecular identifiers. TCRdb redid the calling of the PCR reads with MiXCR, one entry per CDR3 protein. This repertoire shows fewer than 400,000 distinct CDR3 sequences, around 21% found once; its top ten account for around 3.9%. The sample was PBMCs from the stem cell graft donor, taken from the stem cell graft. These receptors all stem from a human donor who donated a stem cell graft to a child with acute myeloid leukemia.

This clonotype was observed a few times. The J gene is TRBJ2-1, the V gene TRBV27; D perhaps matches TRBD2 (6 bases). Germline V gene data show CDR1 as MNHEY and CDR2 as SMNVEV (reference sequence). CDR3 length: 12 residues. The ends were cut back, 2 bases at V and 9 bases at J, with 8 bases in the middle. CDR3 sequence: CASSLMGLEQFF. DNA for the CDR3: TGTGCCAGCAGTTTAATGGGACTTGAGCAGTTCTTC.

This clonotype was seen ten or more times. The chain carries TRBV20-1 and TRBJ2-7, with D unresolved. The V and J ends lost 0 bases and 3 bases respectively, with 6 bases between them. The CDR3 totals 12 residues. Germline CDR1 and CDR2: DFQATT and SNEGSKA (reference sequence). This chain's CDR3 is CSARDSFYEQYF. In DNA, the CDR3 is TGCAGTGCTAGAGACTCGTTCTACGAGCAGTACTTC.

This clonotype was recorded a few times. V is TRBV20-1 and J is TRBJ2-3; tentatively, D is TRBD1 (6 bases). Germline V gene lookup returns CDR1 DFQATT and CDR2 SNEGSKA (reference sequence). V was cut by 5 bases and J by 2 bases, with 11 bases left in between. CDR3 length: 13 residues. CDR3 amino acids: CSAWGPDTDTQYF. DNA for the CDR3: TGCAGTGCTTGGGGGCCCGACACAGATACGCAGTATTTT.

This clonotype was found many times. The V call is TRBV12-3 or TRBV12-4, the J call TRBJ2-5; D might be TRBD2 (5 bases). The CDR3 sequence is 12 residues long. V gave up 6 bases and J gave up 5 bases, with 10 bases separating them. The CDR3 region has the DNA TGTGCCAGCAGACCGCGAGGGGAGACCCAGTACTTC. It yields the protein CASRPRGETQYF.

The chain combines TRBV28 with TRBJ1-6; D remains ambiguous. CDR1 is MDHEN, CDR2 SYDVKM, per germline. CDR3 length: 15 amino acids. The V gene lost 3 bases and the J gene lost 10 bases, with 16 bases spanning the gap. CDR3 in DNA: TGTGCCAGCAGTTTTTCCCACCGCCGGGTCTCACCCCTCCACTTT. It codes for CASSFSHRRVSPLHF. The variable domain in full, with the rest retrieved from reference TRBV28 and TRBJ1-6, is DVKVTQSSRYLVKRTGEKVFLECVQDMDHENMFWYRQDPGLGLRLIYFSYDVKMKEKGDIPEGYSVSREKKERFSLILESASTNQTSMYLCASSFSHRRVSPLHFGNGTRLTVT.

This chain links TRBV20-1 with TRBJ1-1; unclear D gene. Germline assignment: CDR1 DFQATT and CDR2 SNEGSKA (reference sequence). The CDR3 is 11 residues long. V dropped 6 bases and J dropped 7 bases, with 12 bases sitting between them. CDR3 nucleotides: TGCAGTGCCGTACAGAGGAATGAAGCTTTCTTT. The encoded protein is CSAVQRNEAFF.

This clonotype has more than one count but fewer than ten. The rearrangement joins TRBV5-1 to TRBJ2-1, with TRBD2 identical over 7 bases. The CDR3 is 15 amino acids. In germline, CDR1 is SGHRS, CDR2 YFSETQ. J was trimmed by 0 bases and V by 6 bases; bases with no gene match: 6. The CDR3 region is CASTIGEGSYNEQFF. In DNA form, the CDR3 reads TGCGCCAGCACCATAGGGGAGGGCTCCTACAATGAGCAGTTCTTC. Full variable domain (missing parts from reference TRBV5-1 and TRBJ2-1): KAGVTQTPRYLIKTRGQQVTLSCSPISGHRSVSWYQQTPGQGLQFLFEYFSETQRNKGNFPGRFSGRQFSNSRSEMNVSTLELGDSALYLCASTIGEGSYNEQFFGPGTRLTVL.

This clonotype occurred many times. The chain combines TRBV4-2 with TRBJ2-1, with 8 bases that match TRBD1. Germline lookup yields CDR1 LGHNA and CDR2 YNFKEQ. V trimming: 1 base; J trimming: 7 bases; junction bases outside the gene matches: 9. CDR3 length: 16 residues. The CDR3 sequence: CASSQVGQGIGNEQFF. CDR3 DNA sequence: TGTGCCAGCAGCCAAGTCGGACAGGGAATAGGAAATGAGCAGTTCTTC.

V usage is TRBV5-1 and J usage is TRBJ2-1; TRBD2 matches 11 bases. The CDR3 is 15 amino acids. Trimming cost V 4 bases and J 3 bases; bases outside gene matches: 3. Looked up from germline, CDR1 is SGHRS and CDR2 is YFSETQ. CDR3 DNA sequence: TGCGCCAGCAGCAATAGCGGGAGGGTCTACAATGAGCAGTTCTTC. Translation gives CASSNSGRVYNEQFF.

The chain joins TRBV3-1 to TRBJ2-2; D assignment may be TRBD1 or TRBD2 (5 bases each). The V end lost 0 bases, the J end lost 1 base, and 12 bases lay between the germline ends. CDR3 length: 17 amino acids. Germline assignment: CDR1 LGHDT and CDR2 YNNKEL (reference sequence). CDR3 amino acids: CASSQDPWGLNTGELFF. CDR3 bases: TGTGCCAGCAGCCAAGATCCGTGGGGGTTGAACACCGGGGAGCTGTTTTTT. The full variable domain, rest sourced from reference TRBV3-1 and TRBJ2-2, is DTAVSQTPKYLVTQMGNDKSIKCEQNLGHDTMYWYKQDSKKFLKIMFSYNNKELIINETVPNRFSPKSPDKAHLNLHINSLELGDSAVYFCASSQDPWGLNTGELFFGEGSRLTVL.

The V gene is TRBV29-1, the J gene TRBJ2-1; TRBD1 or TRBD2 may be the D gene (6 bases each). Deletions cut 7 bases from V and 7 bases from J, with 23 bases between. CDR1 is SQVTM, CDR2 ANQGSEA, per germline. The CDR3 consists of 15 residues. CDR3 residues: CSAGRDTQPGNEQFF. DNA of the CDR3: TGCAGCGCCGGGCGGGACACGCAACCGGGGAATGAGCAGTTCTTC.

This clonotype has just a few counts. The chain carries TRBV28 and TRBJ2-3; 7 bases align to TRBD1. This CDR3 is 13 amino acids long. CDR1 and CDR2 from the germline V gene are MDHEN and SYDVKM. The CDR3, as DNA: TGTGGGACACAGGGGTTTAGGGCAGATACGCAGTATTTT. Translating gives CGTQGFRADTQYF.

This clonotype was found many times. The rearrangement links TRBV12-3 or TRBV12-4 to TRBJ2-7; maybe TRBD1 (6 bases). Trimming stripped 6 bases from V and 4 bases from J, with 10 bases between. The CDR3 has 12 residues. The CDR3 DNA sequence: TGTGCCAGCAGCGCAGGGGCATACGAGCAGTACTTC. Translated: CASSAGAYEQYF.

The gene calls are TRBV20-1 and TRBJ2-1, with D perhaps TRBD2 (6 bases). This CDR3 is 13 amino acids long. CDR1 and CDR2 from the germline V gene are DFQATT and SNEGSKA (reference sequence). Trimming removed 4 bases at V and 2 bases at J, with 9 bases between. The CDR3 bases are TGCAGTGCTAAGTCGGGGGCCTACAATGAGCAGTTCTTC. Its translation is CSAKSGAYNEQFF.

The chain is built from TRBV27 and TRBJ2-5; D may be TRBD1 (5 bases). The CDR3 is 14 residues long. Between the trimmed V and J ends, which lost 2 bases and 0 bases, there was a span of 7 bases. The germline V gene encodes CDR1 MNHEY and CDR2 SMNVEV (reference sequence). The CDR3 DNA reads TGTGCCAGCAGTTTACAGGGTTACCAAGAGACCCAGTACTTC. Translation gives CASSLQGYQETQYF.